Below are 14 T cell receptor beta chains sequenced from a single sample in a study of cytomegalovirus exposure and HLA in healthy donors. Use of 60 Vbeta and 13 Jbeta primers characterized the PCR. Some clones are missing from TCRdb's copy, which holds only in-frame ones; the method was immunoSEQ multiplex PCR. This repertoire shows under 200,000 clones, about 77% found once; its top ten account for roughly 1.3%. The sequencing input was PBMCs. These receptors were taken from a woman between 45 and 60 years old in good health and CMV-seronegative.

In its sample, this clone was seen a few times. The V call is TRBV2, the J call TRBJ2-1; D is uncertain. Trimming shortened V by 3 bases and J by 15 bases, and 3 bases separated the two germline ends. Germline V lookup: CDR1 SNHLY, CDR2 FYNNEI. The CDR3 is made up of 8 amino acids. CDR3 amino acids: CASSDRFF. Here the CDR3 DNA reads TGTGCCAGCAGTGATAGGTTCTTC.

The chain combines TRBV7-9 with TRBJ1-4; possibly TRBD1 for D (5 bases). This CDR3 has 15 residues. The ends were cut back, 1 base at V and 2 bases at J, with 8 bases in the middle. The V gene's germline CDR1 is SEHNR and CDR2 FQNEAQ (reference sequence). The CDR3 protein is CASSLGGDTNEKLFF. CDR3 sequence (DNA): TGTGCCAGCAGCTTAGGGGGGGATACTAATGAAAAACTGTTTTTT.

This clone was seen only a few times. CDR3 nucleotides: TGCAGTGCTACAGGACTTAGAGGCTACACCTTC. It codes for CSATGLRGYTF. The chain uses TRBV20-1 and TRBJ1-2; D is ambiguous. In germline, CDR1 is DFQATT, CDR2 SNEGSKA (reference sequence). The CDR3 loop spans 11 amino acids. Trimming pared 4 bases from V and 8 bases from J, leaving 11 bases between.

The chain uses TRBV4-1 and TRBJ2-7, with 8 nucleotides matching TRBD2. Losses at the gene ends were 4 bases for V and 0 bases for J; bases not matched to a gene: 14. The CDR3 extends over 18 amino acids. Germline V gene sequence: CDR1 MGHRA, CDR2 YSYEKL. CDR3 loop: CASSRLAWRARSSYEQYF. The DNA for the CDR3 is TGCGCCAGCAGCCGACTAGCGTGGAGGGCGCGGAGCTCCTACGAGCAGTACTTC.

Only a few counts were recorded for this clone. The chain links TRBV10-2 to TRBJ2-2; 11 nucleotides agree with TRBD2. This CDR3 is 15 amino acids long. V was clipped by 4 bases and J by 5 bases; unmatched bases: 3. CDR1 and CDR2 (germline): WSHSY, SAAADI. CDR3 sequence reads: CASSVTSGSTGELFF. The CDR3 bases are TGCGCCAGCAGTGTTACTAGCGGGAGTACCGGGGAGCTGTTTTTT.

This clone was seen only once. V gene TRBV18 combines with J gene TRBJ2-3, with 9 bases identical to TRBD1. V was pared by 6 bases and J by 5 bases, with 9 bases of the junction left unmatched. CDR3 size: 15 residues. From germline, CDR1 is KGHSH and CDR2 LQKENI. The CDR3 sequence: CASSIQGASLDTQYF. The CDR3 DNA reads TGTGCCAGCTCCATACAGGGGGCTTCGTTAGATACGCAGTATTTT.

This chain uses TRBV28 with TRBJ1-5; D ambiguous. The CDR3 runs to 14 residues. The germline V and J ends were trimmed by 3 bases and 4 bases, with 10 bases remaining between them. Germline V CDR1 and CDR2: MDHEN, SYDVKM. CDR3 protein: CASSFRELNQPQHF. The CDR3 bases are TGTGCCAGCAGTTTTAGGGAGCTGAATCAGCCCCAGCATTTT. The full variable domain, in which reference TRBV28 and TRBJ1-5 provide the parts outside the CDR3, is DVKVTQSSRYLVKRTGEKVFLECVQDMDHENMFWYRQDPGLGLRLIYFSYDVKMKEKGDIPEGYSVSREKKERFSLILESASTNQTSMYLCASSFRELNQPQHFGDGTRLSIL.

This chain joins TRBV10-1 and TRBJ2-7; D unresolved. V shed 2 bases and J shed 7 bases, with 9 bases lying between them. The germline gives CDR1 WNHNN, CDR2 SYGVQD (reference sequence). CDR3 length: 12 residues. The CDR3 region is CASSEPGGEQYF. CDR3 nucleotide sequence: TGCGCCAGCAGTGAGCCAGGTGGAGAGCAGTACTTC.

The CDR3 reads CASHRGVDYGYTF. The DNA of the CDR3 is TGTGCCAGTCACAGGGGCGTCGACTATGGCTACACCTTC. The chain couples TRBV28 to TRBJ1-2; TRBD1 aligns across 7 bases. The V and J ends lost 9 bases and 3 bases, in that order; junction bases with no gene match: 7. CDR3 length equals 13 residues. The germline V gene has CDR1 MDHEN and CDR2 SYDVKM.

The J gene is TRBJ2-7, the V gene TRBV9, with D tentatively TRBD1 (6 bases). This CDR3 contains 17 residues. The germline V and J ends were trimmed by 4 bases and 5 bases, with 25 bases remaining between them. CDR1 is SGDLS, CDR2 YYNGEE, per germline. The CDR3 DNA is TGTGCCAGCAGCCCCTCGGGGACATCACGAGGATTGGACGAGCAGTACTTC. This encodes CASSPSGTSRGLDEQYF.

V and J are TRBV30 and TRBJ1-5; maybe TRBD1 (5 bases). V lost 3 bases and J lost 3, with 18 bases in between. Germline lookup yields CDR1 GTSNPN and CDR2 SVGIG (reference sequence). CDR3 length: 16 residues. The CDR3 loop reads CAWSESFGQANQPQHF. The CDR3 nucleotides read TGTGCCTGGAGCGAGTCCTTCGGACAAGCCAATCAGCCCCAGCATTTT. Variable domain in full (rest from reference TRBV30 and TRBJ1-5): SQTIHQWPATLVQPVGSPLSLECTVEGTSNPNLYWYRQAAGRGLQLLFYSVGIGQISSEVPQNLSASRPQDRQFILSSKKLLLSDSGFYLCAWSESFGQANQPQHFGDGTRLSIL.

The chain employs TRBV28 and TRBJ2-2; D perhaps matches TRBD2 (6 bases). Germline V lookup: CDR1 MDHEN, CDR2 SYDVKM. The CDR3 covers 15 residues. The V end lost 8 bases, the J end lost 6 bases, and 19 bases lay between the germline ends. The CDR3 loop reads CASASREWAAGELFF. In DNA, the CDR3 is TGTGCCAGCGCATCTCGGGAGTGGGCGGCCGGGGAGCTGTTTTTT.

J is TRBJ2-3 and V is TRBV5-1; TRBD1 agrees at 9 bases. Trimming took 4 bases from V and 0 from J; bases not matched to a gene: 9. CDR3 length: 17 residues. Germline values: CDR1 SGHRS, CDR2 YFSETQ. The CDR3 spells CASSARDRATSTDTQYF. Written as DNA, the CDR3 is TGCGCCAGCAGCGCCCGGGACAGGGCTACTAGCACAGATACGCAGTATTTT.

This clone was observed once. This sequence joins TRBV25-1 and TRBJ2-1; a weak D match, TRBD1 (6 bases). CDR1 and CDR2 from the germline V gene are MGHDK and SYGVNS. The CDR3 spans 12 residues. V shed 9 bases and J shed 13 bases, with 19 bases lying between them. CDR3 bases: TGTGCCAGTAGCAGCGATACAGGGTACCAGTTCTTC. This codes for CASSSDTGYQFF.